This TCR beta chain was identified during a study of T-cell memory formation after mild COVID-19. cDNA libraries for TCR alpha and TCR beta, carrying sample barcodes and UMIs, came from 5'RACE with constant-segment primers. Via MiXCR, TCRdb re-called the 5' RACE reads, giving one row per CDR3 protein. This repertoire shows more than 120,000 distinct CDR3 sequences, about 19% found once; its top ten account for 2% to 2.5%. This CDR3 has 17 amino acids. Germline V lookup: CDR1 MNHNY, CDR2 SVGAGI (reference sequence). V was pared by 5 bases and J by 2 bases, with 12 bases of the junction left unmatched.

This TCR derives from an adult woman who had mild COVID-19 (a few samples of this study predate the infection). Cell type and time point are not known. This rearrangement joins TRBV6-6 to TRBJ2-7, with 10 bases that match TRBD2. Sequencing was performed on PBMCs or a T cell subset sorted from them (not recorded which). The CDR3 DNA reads TGTGCCAGCAGTCAGAATAGACTAGCGGGTAAAGCCTACGAGCAGTACTTC. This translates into CASSQNRLAGKAYEQYF.